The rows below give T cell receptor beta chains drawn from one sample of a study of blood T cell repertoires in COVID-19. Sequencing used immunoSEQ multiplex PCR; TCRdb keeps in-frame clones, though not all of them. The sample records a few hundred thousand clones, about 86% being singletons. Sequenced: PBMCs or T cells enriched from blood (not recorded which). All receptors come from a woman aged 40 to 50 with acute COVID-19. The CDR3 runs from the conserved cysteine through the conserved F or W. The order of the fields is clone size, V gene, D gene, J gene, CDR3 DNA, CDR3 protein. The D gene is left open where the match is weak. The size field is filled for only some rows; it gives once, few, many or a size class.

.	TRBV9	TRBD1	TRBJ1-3	TGTGCCAGCAGCGTAGCCCTACCGGGACAGGGAACCTCTGGAAACACCATATATTTT	CASSVALPGQGTSGNTIYF
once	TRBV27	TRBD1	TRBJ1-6	TGTGCCAGCACCCGGGGACAGTATAATTCACCCCTCCACTTT	CASTRGQYNSPLHF
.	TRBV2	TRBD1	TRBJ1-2	TGTGCCAGCAGGACCGGGACAGGCCAGGGCTACACCTTC	CASRTGTGQGYTF
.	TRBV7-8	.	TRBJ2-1	TGTGCCAGCAGCGCCCAGGGGATCAGCTCCTACAATGAGCAGTTCTTC	CASSAQGISSYNEQFF
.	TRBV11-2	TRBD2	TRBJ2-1	TGTGCCAGCAGCTTCGAGAGCGGGAGAGGAAATGAGCAGTTCTTC	CASSFESGRGNEQFF
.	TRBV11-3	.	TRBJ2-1	TGTGCCAGCAGCTTAGTTGAAGTGACTAGGCGTAATGAGCAGTTCTTC	CASSLVEVTRRNEQFF
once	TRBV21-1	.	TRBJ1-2	TGTGCCAGCTACCGGGGAGCTCGACTCACCTATGGCTACACCTTC	CASYRGARLTYGYTF
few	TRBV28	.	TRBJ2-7	TGTGCCAGCAGTCCAGGCCAGGGGGGCTACGAGCAGTACTTC	CASSPGQGGYEQYF
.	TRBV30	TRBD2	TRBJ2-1	TGTGCCTGGAGTGGTTTGACTAGCGGGAACTACAATGAGCAGTTCTTC	CAWSGLTSGNYNEQFF
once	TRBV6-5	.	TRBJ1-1	TGTGCCAGCAGCGGGAACACTGAAGCTTTCTTT	CASSGNTEAFF
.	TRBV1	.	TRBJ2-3	TGCACCAGCAGCCCTCCCCCGGGGGGGAGAGGCGCAGATACGCAGTATTTT	CTSSPPPGGRGADTQYF
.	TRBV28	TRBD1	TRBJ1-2	TGTGCCAGCGAGCGACAGGGGAGTGGCTACACCTTC	CASERQGSGYTF
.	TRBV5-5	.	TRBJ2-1	TGTGCCAGCAGCTTAGCGAAGAGCTCCTACAATGAGCAGTTCTTC	CASSLAKSSYNEQFF
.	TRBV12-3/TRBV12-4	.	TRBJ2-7	TGTGCCAGCAGTTTGGAGCGGATCTACGAGCAGTACTTC	CASSLERIYEQYF
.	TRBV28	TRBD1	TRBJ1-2	TGTGCCAGCAGTTTAGGTGGGACAGGGGATGGCTACACCTTC	CASSLGGTGDGYTF
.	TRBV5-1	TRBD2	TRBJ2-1	TGCGCCAGCAGCGCTCCCGGACTAGCGGGAGGCGTGGATCTCAATGAGCAGTTCTTC	CASSAPGLAGGVDLNEQFF
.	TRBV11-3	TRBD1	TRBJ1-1	TGTGCCAGCAGCTTAGACCCTGCACTGGGACAGGGGGTTGCTGAAGCTTTCTTT	CASSLDPALGQGVAEAFF
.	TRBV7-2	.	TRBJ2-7	TGTGCCAGCAGCGTGACGGGCGGGTCGTACTACGAGCAGTACTTC	CASSVTGGSYYEQYF
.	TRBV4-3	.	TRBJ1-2	TGCGCCAGCAGCCAAGTTTACCCAGACTATGGCTACACCTTC	CASSQVYPDYGYTF
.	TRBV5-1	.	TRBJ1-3	TGCGCCAGCAGCTTGGCTGAGGGAAACACCATATATTTT	CASSLAEGNTIYF
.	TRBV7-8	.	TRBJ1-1	TGTGCCAGCAGCCTCGGGGGGGACACTGAAGCTTTCTTT	CASSLGGDTEAFF
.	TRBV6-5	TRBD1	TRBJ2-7	TGTGCCAGCAGTTCCACGGGACAGGGCTCCTACGAGCAGTACTTC	CASSSTGQGSYEQYF
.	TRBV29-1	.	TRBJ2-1	TGCAGCGTTCCCCGGGACTCTCATGAGCAGTTCTTC	CSVPRDSHEQFF
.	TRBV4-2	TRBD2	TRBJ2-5	TGTGCCAGCAGCCAATCAGCGGGAGGGGGACAAGAGACCCAGTACTTC	CASSQSAGGGQETQYF
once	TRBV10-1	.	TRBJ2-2	TGCGCCACCCGTTCTTACACCGGGGAGCTGTTTTTT	CATRSYTGELFF
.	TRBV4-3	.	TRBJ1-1	TGCGCCAGCAGCCACCTAGCCGGGGGGGTGAACACTGAAGCTTTCTTT	CASSHLAGGVNTEAFF
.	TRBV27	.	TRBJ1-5	TGTGCCAGCAGTTTAGGGGGACACAACAATCAGCCCCAGCATTTT	CASSLGGHNNQPQHF
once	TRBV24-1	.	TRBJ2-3	TGTGCCACCAGTGATTTCCTAGTCGGCACAGATACGCAGTATTTT	CATSDFLVGTDTQYF
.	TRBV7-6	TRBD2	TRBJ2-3	TGTGCCAGCAGCCTACGGGGGACTAGCGTCACAGATACGCAGTATTTT	CASSLRGTSVTDTQYF
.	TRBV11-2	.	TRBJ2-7	TGTGCCAGCAGCTTAGTGTCTAGCGAGGGTTACGAGCAGTACTTC	CASSLVSSEGYEQYF
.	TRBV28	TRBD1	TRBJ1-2	TGTGCCAGCACCGGACAGGGGAGGGACTATGGCTACACCTTC	CASTGQGRDYGYTF
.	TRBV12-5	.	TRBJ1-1	TGTGCTAGTGGTAGCGACAGCCAGAACACTGAAGCTTTCTTT	CASGSDSQNTEAFF
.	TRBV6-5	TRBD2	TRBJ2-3	TGTGCCAGCAGTTACTCAGGACTAGCGGGGGGGGAGCAGTATTTT	CASSYSGLAGGEQYF
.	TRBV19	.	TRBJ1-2	TGTGCCAGTACCTACAGCAGGGTCCTCTATGGCTACACCTTC	CASTYSRVLYGYTF
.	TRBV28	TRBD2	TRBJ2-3	TGTGCCAGCAGCCCGACCGGGACTAGCGGGACAGATACGCAGTATTTT	CASSPTGTSGTDTQYF
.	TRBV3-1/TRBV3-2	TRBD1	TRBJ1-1	TGTGCCAGCAGCCTCGGACAGGGGGGCACTGAAGCTTTCTTT	CASSLGQGGTEAFF
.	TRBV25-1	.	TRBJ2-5	TGTGCCAGCTCCCCCGGGGAGACCCAGTACTTC	CASSPGETQYF
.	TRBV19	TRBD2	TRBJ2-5	TGTGCCAGTTCTAGCGGGGGATCCGAGACCCAGTACTTC	CASSSGGSETQYF
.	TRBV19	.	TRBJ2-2	TGTGCCAGTACAACAGGGAAAGCCGCCGGGGAGCTGTTTTTT	CASTTGKAAGELFF
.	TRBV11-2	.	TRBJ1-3	TGTGCCAGCAGCTTCTTCGGGGGAACTGGAAACACCATATATTTT	CASSFFGGTGNTIYF
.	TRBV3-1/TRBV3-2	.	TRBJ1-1	TGTGCCAGCAGACAGAGAGGGGGGAACACTGAAGCTTTCTTT	CASRQRGGNTEAFF
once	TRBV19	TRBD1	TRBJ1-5	TGTGCCAGTACCGGGACAGGGCTGAATCAGCCCCAGCATTTT	CASTGTGLNQPQHF
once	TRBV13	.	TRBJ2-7	TGTGCCAGCAGCTTTTACAGGAGCTCCTACGAGCAGTACTTC	CASSFYRSSYEQYF
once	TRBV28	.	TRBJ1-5	TGTGCCAGCAGTTACATTAGCAATCAGCCCCAGCATTTT	CASSYISNQPQHF
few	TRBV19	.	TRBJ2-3	TGTGCCAGTAGTATAGTCGGGGGGCGCGCAGATACGCAGTATTTT	CASSIVGGRADTQYF
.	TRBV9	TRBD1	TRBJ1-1	TGTGCCAGCAGCACCAACAGACAGGGGGGGATCACTGAAGCTTTCTTT	CASSTNRQGGITEAFF
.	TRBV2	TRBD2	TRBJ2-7	TGTGCCAGCAAAGGCCGCGGCGGGAGTCACGAGCAGTACTTC	CASKGRGGSHEQYF
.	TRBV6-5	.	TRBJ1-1	TGTGCCAGCAGAACCAAACCGGGAGGGATCACTGAAGCTTTCTTT	CASRTKPGGITEAFF
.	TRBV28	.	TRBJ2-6	TGTGCCAGCAGTCTACCTGCCAGGACTGGGGCCAACGTCCTGACTTTC	CASSLPARTGANVLTF
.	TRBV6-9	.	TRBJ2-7	TGTGCCAGCAGTCAAGGGAGCTCCTACGAGCAGTACTTC	CASSQGSSYEQYF
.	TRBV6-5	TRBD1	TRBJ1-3	TGTGCCACCCAGACAGGGTTTGGAAACACCATATATTTT	CATQTGFGNTIYF
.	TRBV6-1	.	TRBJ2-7	TGTGCCAGCAGTGCATTCGGGGGGCCCACGAGCTCCTACGAGCAGTACTTC	CASSAFGGPTSSYEQYF
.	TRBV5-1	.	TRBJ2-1	TGCGCCAGCAGCTTGGGAGACAGGACTCACAATGAGCAGTTCTTC	CASSLGDRTHNEQFF
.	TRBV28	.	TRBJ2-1	TGTGCCAGCAGCCGGGGGACTTCCTTACCAGGCAATGAGCAGTTCTTC	CASSRGTSLPGNEQFF
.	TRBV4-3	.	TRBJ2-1	TGCGCCAGCAGCCAAGTCCCTGGGGCCAATGAGCAGTTCTTC	CASSQVPGANEQFF
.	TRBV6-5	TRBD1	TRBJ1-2	TGTGCCAGCCGGACAGGGGGGAACTATGGCTACACCTTC	CASRTGGNYGYTF
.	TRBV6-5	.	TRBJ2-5	TGTGCCAGTGCAAGGGACACCTACCAAGAGACCCAGTACTTC	CASARDTYQETQYF
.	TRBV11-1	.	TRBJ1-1	TGTGCCAGCAGCTTGGGACTGCCTGCGAACACTGAAGCTTTCTTT	CASSLGLPANTEAFF